These 14 T cell receptor beta chains came from one sample sequenced in a study of CD8+ T cells in alopecia areata. As to treatment: oral pan-JAK inhibitor, 5-10 mg twice daily. The sequencing template was cDNA reverse transcribed from extracted RNA. The protocol was immunoSEQ multiplex PCR, while the TCRdb copy is restricted to in-frame clones and leaves out a portion. The sample has 200,000 to 250,000 clones, about three fifths seen once. The sample consisted of CD4+ T cells sorted from blood, taken at week 4, from a patient treated with tofacitinib. Receptor source: a human donor with alopecia areata.

The chain combines TRBV30 with TRBJ1-5; no firm D call. The CDR3 has 13 amino acids. Germline CDR1 GTSNPN, CDR2 SVGIG (reference sequence). Trimming took 2 bases from V and 3 from J, leaving 8 bases between them. The CDR3 DNA reads as TGTGCCTGGAGTAGGGCAGTCAATCAGCCCCAGCATTTT. Its translation: CAWSRAVNQPQHF.

The chain joins TRBV5-1 to TRBJ2-1; D is unclear. The CDR3 is 14 residues long. The germline gives CDR1 SGHRS, CDR2 YFSETQ. Trimming left V 3 bases short and J 7 bases short, with 14 bases between. CDR3 sequence (DNA): TGCGCCAGCAGCTCCGGCCGCGTGGGGAATGAGCAGTTCTTC. Translating it yields CASSSGRVGNEQFF.

This clone was picked up a small number of times. This rearrangement joins TRBV30 to TRBJ1-1; D gene ambiguous. CDR1 GTSNPN and CDR2 SVGIG come from the germline V gene (reference sequence). The V and J ends lost 2 bases and 2 bases respectively, with 3 bases between them. This CDR3 has 11 amino acids. In DNA, the CDR3 is TGTGCCTGGAGTTTCAACACTGAAGCTTTCTTT. Translated: CAWSFNTEAFF.

The rearrangement uses TRBV25-1 and TRBJ2-7, with a tentative D call TRBD1 (5 bases). Trimming shortened V by 3 bases and J by 3 bases, and 12 bases separated the two germline ends. This CDR3 spans 14 amino acids. Germline V lookup: CDR1 MGHDK, CDR2 SYGVNS. The CDR3 DNA reads TGTGCCAGCAGTGAGCCAGGGTCTAACTACGAGCAGTACTTC. It yields the protein CASSEPGSNYEQYF.

V is TRBV7-9 and J is TRBJ1-4; D is ambiguous. CDR3 length: 14 residues. Trimming took 1 base from V and 6 from J, leaving 9 bases between them. Germline CDR1 and CDR2: SEHNR and FQNEAQ (reference sequence). The CDR3 nucleotides read TGTGCCAGCAGCTTAGATGGAGGAGATGAAAAACTGTTTTTT. This gives the protein CASSLDGGDEKLFF.

The rearrangement links TRBV23-1 to TRBJ2-5; no clear D gene. TRBV23-1 is flagged as an ORF with uncertain function. Trimming left V 0 bases short and J 7 bases short, with 15 bases between. The CDR3 spans 15 residues. The CDR3 loop reads CASSQSDPVFATQYF. The CDR3 coding sequence is TGCGCCAGCAGTCAATCGGACCCCGTGTTCGCGACCCAGTACTTC.

This chain uses TRBV9 with TRBJ2-3; 9 bases map to TRBD2. V lost 3 bases and J lost 2; bases outside the gene matches: 4. The CDR3 totals 15 residues. Germline V gene data show CDR1 as SGDLS and CDR2 as YYNGEE. The CDR3 is CASSASGGNTDTQYF. The DNA of the CDR3 is TGTGCCAGCAGCGCGAGCGGGGGGAACACAGATACGCAGTATTTT.

The chain links TRBV7-9 to TRBJ2-1; D may correspond to TRBD1 or TRBD2 (5 bases each). The CDR3 spans 15 residues. CDR1 SEHNR and CDR2 FQNEAQ come from the germline V gene (reference sequence). Trimming stripped 1 base from V and 3 bases from J, with 10 bases between. CDR3 amino acids: CASSLGGTHYNEQFF. The CDR3 nucleotides are TGTGCCAGCAGCTTAGGAGGGACCCACTACAATGAGCAGTTCTTC.

The V gene is TRBV7-9, the J gene TRBJ1-6; D uncertain. V dropped 5 bases and J dropped 8 bases, with 10 bases sitting between them. Germline CDR1 SEHNR, CDR2 FQNEAQ (reference sequence). CDR3 length equals 13 residues. CDR3 amino acids: CASSPLSDSPLHF. Here the CDR3 DNA reads TGTGCCAGCAGCCCTCTGTCAGATTCACCCCTCCACTTT.

The rearrangement links TRBV7-9 to TRBJ1-4; 7 positions agree with TRBD1. CDR1 is SEHNR and CDR2 is FQNEAQ in the germline V gene (reference sequence). CDR3 size: 13 residues. Trimming took 5 bases from V and 7 from J; bases not matched to a gene: 4. The CDR3 nucleotides are TGTGCCAGCAGCCTAGGGGGCCGTGAAAAACTGTTTTTT. Protein product: CASSLGGREKLFF.

The V gene is TRBV5-6, the J gene TRBJ1-2, with unresolved D. Germline V CDR1 and CDR2: SGHDT, YYEEEE. V dropped 0 bases and J dropped 0 bases, with 3 bases sitting between them. This CDR3 spans 13 amino acids. The CDR3 here is CASSLEANYGYTF. The CDR3 bases are TGTGCCAGCAGCTTGGAGGCTAACTATGGCTACACCTTC.

The chain is built from TRBV25-1 and TRBJ1-2; TRBD1 matches at 7 bases. Germline lookup yields CDR1 MGHDK and CDR2 SYGVNS. J gave up 6 bases and V 5 bases, and 12 bases lay outside the gene matches. The CDR3 sequence is 15 residues long. CDR3: CASSSGTEKTDGYTF. Written as DNA, the CDR3 is TGTGCCAGCAGTTCCGGGACAGAAAAGACTGATGGCTACACCTTC.

A single count supports this clone. V gene TRBV19 combines with J gene TRBJ1-2; D not certain. Germline values: CDR1 LNHDA, CDR2 SQIVND (reference sequence). The V end was cut by 7 bases, the J end by 0 bases, with 15 bases between. The CDR3 runs to 15 residues. The CDR3 protein is CASNPLPTTNYGYTF. The CDR3 coding sequence is TGTGCCAGTAACCCTCTCCCGACTACTAACTATGGCTACACCTTC.

The chain joins TRBV6-4 to TRBJ1-2; D gene unclear. From germline, CDR1 is MRHNA and CDR2 SNTAGT. This CDR3 region has 15 residues. V lost 0 bases to trimming and J lost 3 bases, with 11 bases between them. CDR3 region: CASSDSTERYYGYTF. CDR3 bases: TGTGCCAGCAGTGACTCGACGGAGAGATACTATGGCTACACCTTC.